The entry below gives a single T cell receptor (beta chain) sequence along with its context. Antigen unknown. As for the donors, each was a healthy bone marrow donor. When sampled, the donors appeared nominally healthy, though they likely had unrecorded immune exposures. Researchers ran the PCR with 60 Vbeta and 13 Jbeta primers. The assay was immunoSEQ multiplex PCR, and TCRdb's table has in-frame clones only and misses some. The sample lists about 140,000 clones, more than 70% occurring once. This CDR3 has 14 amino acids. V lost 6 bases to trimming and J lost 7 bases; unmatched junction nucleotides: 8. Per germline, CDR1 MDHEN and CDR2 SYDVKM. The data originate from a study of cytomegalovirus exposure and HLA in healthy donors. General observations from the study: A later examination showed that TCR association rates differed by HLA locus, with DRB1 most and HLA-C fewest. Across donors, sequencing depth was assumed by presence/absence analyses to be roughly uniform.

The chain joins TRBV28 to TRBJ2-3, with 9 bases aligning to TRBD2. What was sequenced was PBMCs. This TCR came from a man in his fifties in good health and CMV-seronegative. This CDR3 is CASSRSSGGNTQYF. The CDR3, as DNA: TGTGCCAGCAGCCGGAGTAGCGGGGGAAATACGCAGTATTTT. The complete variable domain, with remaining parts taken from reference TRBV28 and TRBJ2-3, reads DVKVTQSSRYLVKRTGEKVFLECVQDMDHENMFWYRQDPGLGLRLIYFSYDVKMKEKGDIPEGYSVSREKKERFSLILESASTNQTSMYLCASSRSSGGNTQYFGPGTRLTVL.